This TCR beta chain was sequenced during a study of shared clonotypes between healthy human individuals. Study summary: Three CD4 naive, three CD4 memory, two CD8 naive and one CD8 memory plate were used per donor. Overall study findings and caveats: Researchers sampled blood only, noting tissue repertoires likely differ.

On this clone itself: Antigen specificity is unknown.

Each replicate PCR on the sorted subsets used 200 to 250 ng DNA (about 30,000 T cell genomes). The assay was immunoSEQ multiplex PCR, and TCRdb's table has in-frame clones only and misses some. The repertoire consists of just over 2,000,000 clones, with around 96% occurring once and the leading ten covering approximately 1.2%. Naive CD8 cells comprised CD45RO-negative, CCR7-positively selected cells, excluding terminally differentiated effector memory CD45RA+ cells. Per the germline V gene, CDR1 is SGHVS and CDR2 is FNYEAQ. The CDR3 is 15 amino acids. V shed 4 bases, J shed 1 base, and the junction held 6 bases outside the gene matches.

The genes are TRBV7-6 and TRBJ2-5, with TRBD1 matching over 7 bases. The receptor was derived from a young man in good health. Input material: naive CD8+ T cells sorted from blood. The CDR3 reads CASSWLGQLQETQYF. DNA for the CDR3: TGTGCCAGCAGCTGGTTGGGACAGCTCCAAGAGACCCAGTACTTC. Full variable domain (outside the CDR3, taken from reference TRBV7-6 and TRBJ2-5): GAGVSQSPRYKVTKRGQDVALRCDPISGHVSLYWYRQALGQGPEFLTYFNYEAQQDKSGLPNDRFSAERPEGSISTLTIQRTEQRDSAMYRCASSWLGQLQETQYFGPGTRLLVL.